Listed here is a single TCR beta chain. Its antigen is unidentified. These data belong to a study of chemoradiotherapy in HPV16-positive cancers. In the study overall: A couple of HPV16-positive patients' cells yielded candidate HPV-specific clones and common motifs.

Repertoires were sampled repeatedly during chemoradiotherapy. Study-wide results and caveats: HPV-specific T cells were functionally defined from only a couple of HPV16-positive patients. During treatment, candidate HPV-specific clones and E7-related motifs expanded in tumor.

The method was immunoSEQ multiplex PCR; TCRdb's version includes in-frame clones alone and lacks a portion of them. The profile shows a few thousand clones, 67% of them singletons. The source is a human donor with HPV-associated anogenital cancer. The starting material was tumor tissue, obtained from a patient who underwent chemoradiotherapy.

CDR3 amino acids: CAIGAGGHEKLFF. Written as DNA, the CDR3 is TGTGCCATCGGTGCAGGTGGGCATGAAAAACTGTTTTTT. This chain links TRBV10-3 with TRBJ1-4, with D hard to call. CDR1 and CDR2 from the germline V gene are ENHRY and SYGVKD. Between the trimmed V and J ends, which lost 8 bases and 6 bases, there was a span of 13 bases. The CDR3 totals 13 residues.